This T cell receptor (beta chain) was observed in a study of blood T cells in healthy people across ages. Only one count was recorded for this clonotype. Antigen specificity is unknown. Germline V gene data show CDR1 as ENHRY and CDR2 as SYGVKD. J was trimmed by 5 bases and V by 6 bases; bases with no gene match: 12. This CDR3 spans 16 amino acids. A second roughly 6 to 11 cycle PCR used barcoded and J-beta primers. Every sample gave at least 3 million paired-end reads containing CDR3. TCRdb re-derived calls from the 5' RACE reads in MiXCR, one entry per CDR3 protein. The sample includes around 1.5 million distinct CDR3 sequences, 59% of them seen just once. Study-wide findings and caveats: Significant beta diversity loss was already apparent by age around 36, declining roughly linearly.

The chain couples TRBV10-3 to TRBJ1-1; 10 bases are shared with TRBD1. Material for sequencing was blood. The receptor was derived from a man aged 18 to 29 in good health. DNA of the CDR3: TGTGCCATCAGGATGACAGGGGGCGCAGGGGGAACTGAAGCTTTCTTT. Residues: CAIRMTGGAGGTEAFF.